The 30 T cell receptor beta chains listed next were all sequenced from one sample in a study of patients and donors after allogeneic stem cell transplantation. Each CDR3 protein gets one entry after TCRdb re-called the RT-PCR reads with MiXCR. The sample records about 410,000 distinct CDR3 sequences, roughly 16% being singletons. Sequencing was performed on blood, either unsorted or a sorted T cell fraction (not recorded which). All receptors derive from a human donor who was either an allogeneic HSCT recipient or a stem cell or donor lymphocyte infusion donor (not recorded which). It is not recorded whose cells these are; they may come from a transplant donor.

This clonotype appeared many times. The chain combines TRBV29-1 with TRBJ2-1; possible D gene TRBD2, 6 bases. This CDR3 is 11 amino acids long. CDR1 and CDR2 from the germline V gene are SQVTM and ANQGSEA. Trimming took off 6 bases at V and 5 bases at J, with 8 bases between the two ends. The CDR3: CSVGSNNEQFF. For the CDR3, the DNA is TGCAGCGTCGGGAGTAACAATGAGCAGTTCTTC.

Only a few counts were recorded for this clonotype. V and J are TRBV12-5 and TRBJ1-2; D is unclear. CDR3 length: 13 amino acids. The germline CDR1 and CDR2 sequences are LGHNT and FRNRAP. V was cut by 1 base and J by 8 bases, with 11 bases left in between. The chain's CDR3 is CASGLDHFGGYTF. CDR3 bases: TGTGCTAGTGGTTTGGACCATTTCGGCGGCTACACCTTC.

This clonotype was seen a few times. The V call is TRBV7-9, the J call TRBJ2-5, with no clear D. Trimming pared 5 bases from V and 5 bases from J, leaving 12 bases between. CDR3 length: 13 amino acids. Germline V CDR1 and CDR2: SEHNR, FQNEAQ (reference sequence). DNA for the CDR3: TGTGCCAGCAGCGCGAGCCCGCGGGAGACCCAGTACTTC. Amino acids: CASSASPRETQYF.

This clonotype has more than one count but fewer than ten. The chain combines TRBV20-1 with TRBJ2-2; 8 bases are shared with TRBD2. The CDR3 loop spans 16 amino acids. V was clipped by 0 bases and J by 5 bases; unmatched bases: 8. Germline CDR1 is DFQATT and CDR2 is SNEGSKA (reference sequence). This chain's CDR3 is CSARDGRAGGTGELFF. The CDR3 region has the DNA TGCAGTGCTAGAGATGGAAGGGCGGGGGGTACCGGGGAGCTGTTTTTT.

CDR3 bases: TGTGCCAGCAGGGGGGACCGGGTGGGTGGCTACACCTTC. Amino acids: CASRGDRVGGYTF. The chain is built from TRBV7-3 and TRBJ1-2, with a tentative D call TRBD1 (5 bases). Trimming shortened V by 6 bases and J by 7 bases, and 15 bases separated the two germline ends. The V gene's germline CDR1 is SGHTA and CDR2 FQGTGA. The CDR3 runs to 13 residues.

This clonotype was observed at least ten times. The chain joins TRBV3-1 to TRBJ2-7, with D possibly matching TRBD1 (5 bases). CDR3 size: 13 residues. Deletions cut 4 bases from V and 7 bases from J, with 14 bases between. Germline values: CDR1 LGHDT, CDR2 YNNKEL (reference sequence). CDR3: CASSLGAIGEQYF. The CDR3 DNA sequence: TGTGCCAGCAGCCTTGGGGCCATAGGGGAGCAGTACTTC.

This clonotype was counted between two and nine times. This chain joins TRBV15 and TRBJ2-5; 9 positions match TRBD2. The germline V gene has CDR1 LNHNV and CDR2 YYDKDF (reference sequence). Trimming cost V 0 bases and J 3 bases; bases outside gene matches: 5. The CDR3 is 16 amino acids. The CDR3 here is CATSRDSSSGEETQYF. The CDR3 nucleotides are TGTGCCACCAGCAGAGATTCCTCTAGCGGGGAAGAGACCCAGTACTTC.

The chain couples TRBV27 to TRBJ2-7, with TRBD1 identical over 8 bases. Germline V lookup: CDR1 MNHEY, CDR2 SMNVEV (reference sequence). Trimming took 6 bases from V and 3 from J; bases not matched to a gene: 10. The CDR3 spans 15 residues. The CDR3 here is CASRLLGTGGYEQYF. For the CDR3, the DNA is TGTGCCAGCAGACTATTGGGTACAGGGGGCTACGAGCAGTACTTC.

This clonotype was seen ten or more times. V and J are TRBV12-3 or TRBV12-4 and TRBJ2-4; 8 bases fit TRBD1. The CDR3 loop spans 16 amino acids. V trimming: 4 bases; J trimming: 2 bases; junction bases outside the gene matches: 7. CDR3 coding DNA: TGTGCCAGCAGTTACTTAGACAGGGGCACCAAAAACATTCAGTACTTC. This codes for CASSYLDRGTKNIQYF.

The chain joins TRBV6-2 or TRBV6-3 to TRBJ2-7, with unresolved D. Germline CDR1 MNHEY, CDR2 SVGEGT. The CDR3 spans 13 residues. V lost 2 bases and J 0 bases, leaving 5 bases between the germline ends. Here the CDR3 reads CASSYGFSYEQYF. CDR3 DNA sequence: TGTGCCAGCAGTTACGGGTTCTCCTACGAGCAGTACTTC.

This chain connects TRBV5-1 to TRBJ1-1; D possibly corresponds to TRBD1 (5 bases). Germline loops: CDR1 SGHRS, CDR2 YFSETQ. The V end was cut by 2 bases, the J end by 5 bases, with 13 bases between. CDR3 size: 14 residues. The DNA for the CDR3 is TGCGCCAGCAGCTTCGACATCAGGGTGACTGAAGCTTTCTTT. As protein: CASSFDIRVTEAFF.

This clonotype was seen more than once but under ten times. The CDR3 DNA reads as TGTGCCAGCAGCCCTCGGACTAGCGGGAGCTCTCCTTCCTCCTACGAGCAGTACTTC. This encodes CASSPRTSGSSPSSYEQYF. The chain couples TRBV9 to TRBJ2-7; the match to TRBD2 covers 13 bases. The J segment lost 0 bases and the V segment lost 4 bases, leaving 13 bases of the junction unmatched. The germline CDR1 and CDR2 sequences are SGDLS and YYNGEE. The CDR3 is 19 residues long.

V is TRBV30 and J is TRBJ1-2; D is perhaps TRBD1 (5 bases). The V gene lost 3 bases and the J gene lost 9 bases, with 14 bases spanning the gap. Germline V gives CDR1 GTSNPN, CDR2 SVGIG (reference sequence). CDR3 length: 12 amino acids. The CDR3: CAWRRGDLRYTF. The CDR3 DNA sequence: TGTGCCTGGAGGAGGGGAGACCTTCGCTACACCTTC.

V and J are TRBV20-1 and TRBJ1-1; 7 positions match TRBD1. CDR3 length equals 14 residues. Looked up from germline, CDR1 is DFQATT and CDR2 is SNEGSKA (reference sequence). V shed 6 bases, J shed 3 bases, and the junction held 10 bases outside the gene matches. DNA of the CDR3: TGCAGTGCAGGGGGAACAGGGGCCTACACTGAAGCTTTCTTT. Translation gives CSAGGTGAYTEAFF.

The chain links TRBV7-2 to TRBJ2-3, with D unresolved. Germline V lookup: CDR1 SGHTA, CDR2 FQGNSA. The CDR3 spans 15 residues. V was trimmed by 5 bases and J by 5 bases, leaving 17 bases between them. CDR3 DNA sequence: TGTGCCAGCAGCCCCCCGAGCTTTCGCGGAGATACGCAGTATTTT. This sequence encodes CASSPPSFRGDTQYF.

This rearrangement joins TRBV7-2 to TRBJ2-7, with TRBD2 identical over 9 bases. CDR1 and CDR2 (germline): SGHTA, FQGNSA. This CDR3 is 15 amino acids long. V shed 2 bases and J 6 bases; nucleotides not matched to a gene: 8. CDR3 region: CASSLRGGASPEQYF. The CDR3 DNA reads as TGTGCCAGCAGCTTACGCGGGGGGGCCTCCCCCGAGCAGTACTTC.

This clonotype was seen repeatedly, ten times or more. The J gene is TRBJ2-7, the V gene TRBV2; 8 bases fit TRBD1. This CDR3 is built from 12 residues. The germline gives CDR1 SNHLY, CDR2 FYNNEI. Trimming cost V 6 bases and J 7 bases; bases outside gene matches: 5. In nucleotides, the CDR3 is TGTGCCAGCAGCTATGGACAGGGTGAGCAGTACTTC. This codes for CASSYGQGEQYF.

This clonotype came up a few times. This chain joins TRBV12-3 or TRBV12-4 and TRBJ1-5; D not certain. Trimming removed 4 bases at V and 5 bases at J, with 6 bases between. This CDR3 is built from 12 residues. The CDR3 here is CASSSVHQPQHF. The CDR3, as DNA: TGTGCCAGCAGTTCCGTGCATCAGCCCCAGCATTTT.

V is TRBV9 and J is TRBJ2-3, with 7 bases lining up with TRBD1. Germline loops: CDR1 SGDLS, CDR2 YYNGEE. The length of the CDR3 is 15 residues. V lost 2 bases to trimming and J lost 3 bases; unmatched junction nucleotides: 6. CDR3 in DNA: TGTGCCAGCAGCGTCCGGGACAGCTATACAGATACGCAGTATTTT. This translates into CASSVRDSYTDTQYF. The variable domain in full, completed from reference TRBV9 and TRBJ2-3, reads DSGVTQTPKHLITATGQRVTLRCSPRSGDLSVYWYQQSLDQGLQFLIQYYNGEERAKGNILERFSAQQFPDLHSELNLSSLELGDSALYFCASSVRDSYTDTQYFGPGTRLTVL.

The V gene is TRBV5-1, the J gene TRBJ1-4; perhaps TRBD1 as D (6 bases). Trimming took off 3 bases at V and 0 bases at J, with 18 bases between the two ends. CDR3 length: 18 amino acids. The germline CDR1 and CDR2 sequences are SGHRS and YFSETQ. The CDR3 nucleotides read TGCGCCAGCAGCTCTCGACAGGCTTCGTGGTCAACTAATGAAAAACTGTTTTTT. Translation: CASSSRQASWSTNEKLFF. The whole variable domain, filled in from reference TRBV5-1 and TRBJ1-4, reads KAGVTQTPRYLIKTRGQQVTLSCSPISGHRSVSWYQQTPGQGLQFLFEYFSETQRNKGNFPGRFSGRQFSNSRSEMNVSTLELGDSALYLCASSSRQASWSTNEKLFFGSGTQLSVL.

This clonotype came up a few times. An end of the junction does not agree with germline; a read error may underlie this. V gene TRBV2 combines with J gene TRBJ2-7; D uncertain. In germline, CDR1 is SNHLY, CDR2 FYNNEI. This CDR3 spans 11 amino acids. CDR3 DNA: TGTGCCAGCAGTGAAGGGCATGTTCGGGACTTC. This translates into CASSEGHVRDF.

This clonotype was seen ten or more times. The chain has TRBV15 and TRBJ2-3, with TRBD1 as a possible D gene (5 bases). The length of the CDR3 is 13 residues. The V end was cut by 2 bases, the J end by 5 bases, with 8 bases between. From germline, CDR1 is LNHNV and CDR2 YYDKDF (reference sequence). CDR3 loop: CATSRKQGDTQYF. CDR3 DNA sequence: TGTGCCACCAGCAGAAAGCAGGGAGATACGCAGTATTTT.

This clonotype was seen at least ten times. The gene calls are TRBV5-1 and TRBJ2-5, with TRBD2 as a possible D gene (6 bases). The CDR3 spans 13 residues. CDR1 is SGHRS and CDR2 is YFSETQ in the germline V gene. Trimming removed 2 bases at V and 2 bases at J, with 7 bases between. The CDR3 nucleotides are TGCGCCAGCAGCTTTAGCGGACAAGAGACCCAGTACTTC. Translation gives CASSFSGQETQYF.

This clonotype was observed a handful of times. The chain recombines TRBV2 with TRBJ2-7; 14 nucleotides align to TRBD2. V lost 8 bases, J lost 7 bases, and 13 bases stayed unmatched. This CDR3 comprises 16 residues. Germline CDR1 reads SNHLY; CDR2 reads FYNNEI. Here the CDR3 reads CASVSGTSGSVWEQYF. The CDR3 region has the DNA TGTGCCAGCGTTTCCGGGACTAGCGGGAGTGTATGGGAGCAGTACTTC.

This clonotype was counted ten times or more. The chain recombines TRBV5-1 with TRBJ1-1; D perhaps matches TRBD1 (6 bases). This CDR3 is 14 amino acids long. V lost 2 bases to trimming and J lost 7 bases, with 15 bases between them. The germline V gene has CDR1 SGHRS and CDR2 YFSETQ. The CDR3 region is CASSFNKGGDEAFF. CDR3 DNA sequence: TGCGCCAGCAGCTTCAACAAGGGGGGAGATGAAGCTTTCTTT.

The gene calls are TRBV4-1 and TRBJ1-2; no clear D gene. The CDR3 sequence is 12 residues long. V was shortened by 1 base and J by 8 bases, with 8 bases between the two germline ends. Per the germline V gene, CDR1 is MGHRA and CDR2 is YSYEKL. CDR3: CASSQVFGGYTF. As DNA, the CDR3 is TGCGCCAGCAGCCAAGTTTTTGGCGGCTACACCTTC.

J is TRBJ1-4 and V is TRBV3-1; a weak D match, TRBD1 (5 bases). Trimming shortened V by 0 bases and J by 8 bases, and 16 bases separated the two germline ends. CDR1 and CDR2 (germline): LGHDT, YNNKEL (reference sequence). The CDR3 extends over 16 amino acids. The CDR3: CASSQDFGGTGEKLFF. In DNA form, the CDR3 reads TGTGCCAGCAGCCAAGATTTTGGGGGGACGGGAGAAAAACTGTTTTTT.

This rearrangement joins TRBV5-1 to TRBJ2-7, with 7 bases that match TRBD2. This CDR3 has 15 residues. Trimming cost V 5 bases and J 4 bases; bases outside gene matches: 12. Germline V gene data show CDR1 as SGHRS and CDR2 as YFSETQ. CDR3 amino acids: CASRPTGGGRYEQYF. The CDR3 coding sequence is TGCGCCAGCAGACCGACTGGGGGGGGACGGTACGAGCAGTACTTC.

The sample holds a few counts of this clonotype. The CDR3 region is CASRQQGQTQYF. CDR3 in DNA: TGTGCCAGCAGACAGCAGGGGCAGACCCAGTACTTC. This chain uses TRBV6-1 with TRBJ2-5, with D maybe TRBD1 (6 bases). The CDR3 is 12 amino acids. Trimming shortened V by 6 bases and J by 6 bases, and 11 bases separated the two germline ends. In germline, CDR1 is MNHNS, CDR2 SASEGT.

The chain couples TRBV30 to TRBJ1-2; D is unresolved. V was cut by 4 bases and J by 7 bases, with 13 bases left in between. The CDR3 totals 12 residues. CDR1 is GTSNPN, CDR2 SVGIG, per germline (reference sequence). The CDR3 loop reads CAWKYELGGYTF. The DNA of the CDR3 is TGTGCCTGGAAATATGAGTTAGGTGGCTACACCTTC.